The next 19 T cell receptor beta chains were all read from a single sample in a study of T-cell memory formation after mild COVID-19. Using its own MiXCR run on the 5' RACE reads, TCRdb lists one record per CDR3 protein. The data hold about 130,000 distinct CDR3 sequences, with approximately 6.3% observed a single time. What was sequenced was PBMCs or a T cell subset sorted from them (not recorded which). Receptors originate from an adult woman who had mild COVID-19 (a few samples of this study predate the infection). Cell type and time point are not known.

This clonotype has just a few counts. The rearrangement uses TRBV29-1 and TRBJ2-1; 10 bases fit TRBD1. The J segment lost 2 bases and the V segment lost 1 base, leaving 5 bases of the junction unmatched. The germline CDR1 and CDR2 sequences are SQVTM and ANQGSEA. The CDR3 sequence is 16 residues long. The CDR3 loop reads CSVEGGTGVPYNEQFF. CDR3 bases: TGCAGCGTTGAAGGCGGGACAGGGGTTCCCTACAATGAGCAGTTCTTC.

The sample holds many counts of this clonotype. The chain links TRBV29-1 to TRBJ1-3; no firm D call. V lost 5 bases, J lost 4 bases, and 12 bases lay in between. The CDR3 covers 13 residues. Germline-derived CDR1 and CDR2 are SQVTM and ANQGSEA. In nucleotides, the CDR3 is TGCAGCGTTTCGGATGGCGGAGGAAACACCATATATTTT. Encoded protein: CSVSDGGGNTIYF. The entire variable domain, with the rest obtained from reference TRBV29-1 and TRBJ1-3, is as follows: SAVISQKPSRDICQRGTSLTIQCQVDSQVTMMFWYRQQPGQSLTLIATANQGSEATYESGFVIDKFPISRPNLTFSTLTVSNMSPEDSSIYLCSVSDGGGNTIYFGEGSWLTVV.

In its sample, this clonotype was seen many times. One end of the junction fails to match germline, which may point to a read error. The CDR3 is CSARAGSLPYDEQFF. The CDR3 DNA reads TGCAGTGCTAGGGCAGGGTCCTTGCCTTATGATGAACAGTTCTTC. This chain connects TRBV20-1 to TRBJ2-1; possible D gene TRBD1, 5 bases. Germline CDR1 is DFQATT and CDR2 is SNEGSKA (reference sequence). The CDR3 loop spans 15 amino acids.

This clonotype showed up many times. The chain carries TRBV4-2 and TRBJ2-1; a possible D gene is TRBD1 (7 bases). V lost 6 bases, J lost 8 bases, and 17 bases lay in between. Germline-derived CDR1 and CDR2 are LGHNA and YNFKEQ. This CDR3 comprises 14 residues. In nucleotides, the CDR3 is TGTGCCAGCAGTCTCGCCCAGGGGGGCGATGAGCAGTTCTTC. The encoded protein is CASSLAQGGDEQFF.

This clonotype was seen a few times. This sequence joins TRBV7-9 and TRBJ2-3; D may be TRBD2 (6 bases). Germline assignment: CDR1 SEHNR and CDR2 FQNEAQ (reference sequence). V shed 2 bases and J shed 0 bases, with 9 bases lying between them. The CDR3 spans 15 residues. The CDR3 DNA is TGTGCCAGCAGCTTAATGGAGGGAAGCACAGATACGCAGTATTTT. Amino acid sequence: CASSLMEGSTDTQYF.

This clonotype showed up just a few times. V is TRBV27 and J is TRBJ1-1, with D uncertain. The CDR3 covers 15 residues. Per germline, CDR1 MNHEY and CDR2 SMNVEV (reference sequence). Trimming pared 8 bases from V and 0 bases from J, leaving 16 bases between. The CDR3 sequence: CASHSGSVMNTEAFF. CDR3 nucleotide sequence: TGTGCCAGCCACTCGGGCAGTGTTATGAACACTGAAGCTTTCTTT.

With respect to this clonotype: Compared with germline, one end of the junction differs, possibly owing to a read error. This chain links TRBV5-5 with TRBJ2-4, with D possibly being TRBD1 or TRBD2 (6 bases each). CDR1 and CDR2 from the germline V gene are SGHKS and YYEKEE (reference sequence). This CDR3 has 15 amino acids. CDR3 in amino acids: CASSLRGAGKNMQYF. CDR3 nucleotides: TGTGCCAGCAGTCTGAGGGGGGCGGGCAAAAACATGCAGTACTTC.

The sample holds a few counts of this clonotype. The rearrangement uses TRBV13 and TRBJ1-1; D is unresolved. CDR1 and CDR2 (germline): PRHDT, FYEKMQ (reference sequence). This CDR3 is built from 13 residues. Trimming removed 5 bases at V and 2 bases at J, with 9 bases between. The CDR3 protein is CASSRPSNTEAFF. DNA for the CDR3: TGTGCCAGCAGCCGCCCCAGTAACACTGAAGCTTTCTTT.

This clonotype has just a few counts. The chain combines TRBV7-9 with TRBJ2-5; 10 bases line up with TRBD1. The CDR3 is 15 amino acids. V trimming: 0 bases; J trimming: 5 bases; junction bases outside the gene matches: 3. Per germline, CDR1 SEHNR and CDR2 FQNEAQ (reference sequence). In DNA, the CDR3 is TGTGCCAGCAGCTTAGCGACAGGGGGCGGTGAGACCCAGTACTTC. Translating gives CASSLATGGGETQYF.

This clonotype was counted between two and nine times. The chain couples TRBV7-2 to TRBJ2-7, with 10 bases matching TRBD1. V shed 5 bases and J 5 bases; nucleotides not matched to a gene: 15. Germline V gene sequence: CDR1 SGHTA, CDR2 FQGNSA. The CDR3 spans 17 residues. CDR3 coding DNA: TGTGCCAGCAGCCCCGTTTCACGGGGGACAGGGGTACACGAGCAGTACTTC. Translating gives CASSPVSRGTGVHEQYF.

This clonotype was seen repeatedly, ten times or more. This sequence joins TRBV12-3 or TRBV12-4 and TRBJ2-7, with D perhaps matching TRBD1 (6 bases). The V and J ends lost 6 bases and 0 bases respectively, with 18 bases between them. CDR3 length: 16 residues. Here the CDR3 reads CASSVTGTPTSYEQYF. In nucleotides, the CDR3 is TGTGCCAGCAGCGTGACCGGGACACCAACCTCCTACGAGCAGTACTTC.

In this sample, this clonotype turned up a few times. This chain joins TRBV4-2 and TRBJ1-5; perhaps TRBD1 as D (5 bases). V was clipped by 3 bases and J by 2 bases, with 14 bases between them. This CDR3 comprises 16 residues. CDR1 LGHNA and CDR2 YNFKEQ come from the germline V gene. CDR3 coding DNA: TGTGCCAGCAGCCACTCGACAGCCCCAGGCAATCAGCCCCAGCATTTT. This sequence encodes CASSHSTAPGNQPQHF.

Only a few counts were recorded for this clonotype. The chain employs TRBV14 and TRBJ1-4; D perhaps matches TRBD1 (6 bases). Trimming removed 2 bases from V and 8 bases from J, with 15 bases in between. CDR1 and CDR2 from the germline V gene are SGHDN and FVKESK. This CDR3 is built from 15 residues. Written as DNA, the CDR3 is TGTGCCAGCAGCCAACAACAGGGATCTTCCGAAAAACTGTTTTTT. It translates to CASSQQQGSSEKLFF.

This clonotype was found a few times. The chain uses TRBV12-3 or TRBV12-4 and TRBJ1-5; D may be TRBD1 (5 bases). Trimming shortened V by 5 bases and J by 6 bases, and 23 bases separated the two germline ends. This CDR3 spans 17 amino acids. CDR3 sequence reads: CASSLAGTQNRGQPQHF. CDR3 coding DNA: TGTGCCAGCAGTCTCGCCGGGACTCAAAATCGGGGTCAGCCCCAGCATTTT.

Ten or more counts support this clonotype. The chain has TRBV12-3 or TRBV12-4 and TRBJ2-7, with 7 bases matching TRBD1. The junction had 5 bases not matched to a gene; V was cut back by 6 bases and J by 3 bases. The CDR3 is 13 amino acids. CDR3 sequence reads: CASSMTGNYEQYF. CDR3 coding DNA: TGTGCCAGCAGCATGACAGGGAACTACGAGCAGTACTTC.

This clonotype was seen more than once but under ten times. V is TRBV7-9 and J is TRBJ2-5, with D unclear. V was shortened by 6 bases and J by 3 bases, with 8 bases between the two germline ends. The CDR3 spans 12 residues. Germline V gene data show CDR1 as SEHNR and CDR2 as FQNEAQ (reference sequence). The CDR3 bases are TGTGCCAGCAGGGTTGGGGAAGAGACCCAGTACTTC. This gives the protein CASRVGEETQYF. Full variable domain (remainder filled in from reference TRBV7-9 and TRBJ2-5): DTGVSQNPRHKITKRGQNVTFRCDPISEHNRLYWYRQTLGQGPEFLTYFQNEAQLEKSRLLSDRFSAERPKGSFSTLEIQRTEQGDSAMYLCASRVGEETQYFGPGTRLLVL.

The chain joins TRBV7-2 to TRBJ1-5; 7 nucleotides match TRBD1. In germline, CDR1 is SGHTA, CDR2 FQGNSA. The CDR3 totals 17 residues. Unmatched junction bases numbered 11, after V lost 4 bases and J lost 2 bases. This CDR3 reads CASSSSSGGLGNQPQHF. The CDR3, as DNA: TGTGCCAGCAGCTCCTCCTCAGGGGGACTGGGCAATCAGCCCCAGCATTTT. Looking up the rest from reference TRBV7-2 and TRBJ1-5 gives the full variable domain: GAGVSQSPSNKVTEKGKDVELRCDPISGHTALYWYRQSLGQGLEFLIYFQGNSAPDKSGLPSDRFSAERTGGSVSTLTIQRTQQEDSAVYLCASSSSSGGLGNQPQHFGDGTRLSIL.

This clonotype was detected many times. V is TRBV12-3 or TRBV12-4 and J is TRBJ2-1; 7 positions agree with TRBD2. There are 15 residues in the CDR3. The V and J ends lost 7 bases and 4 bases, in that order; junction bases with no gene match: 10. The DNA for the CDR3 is TGTGCCAGCACCTCATGGGAGGGGAATTACAATGAGCAGTTCTTC. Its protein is CASTSWEGNYNEQFF.

Here the CDR3 DNA reads TGTGCCAGCAGTCCCCAGGACAGGGGGGCATACGAGCAGTACTTC. Its translation: CASSPQDRGAYEQYF. The chain carries TRBV12-3 or TRBV12-4 and TRBJ2-7; TRBD1 matches at 10 bases. The CDR3 consists of 15 residues. The V segment lost 5 bases and the J segment 4 bases; nucleotides outside the gene matches: 8.